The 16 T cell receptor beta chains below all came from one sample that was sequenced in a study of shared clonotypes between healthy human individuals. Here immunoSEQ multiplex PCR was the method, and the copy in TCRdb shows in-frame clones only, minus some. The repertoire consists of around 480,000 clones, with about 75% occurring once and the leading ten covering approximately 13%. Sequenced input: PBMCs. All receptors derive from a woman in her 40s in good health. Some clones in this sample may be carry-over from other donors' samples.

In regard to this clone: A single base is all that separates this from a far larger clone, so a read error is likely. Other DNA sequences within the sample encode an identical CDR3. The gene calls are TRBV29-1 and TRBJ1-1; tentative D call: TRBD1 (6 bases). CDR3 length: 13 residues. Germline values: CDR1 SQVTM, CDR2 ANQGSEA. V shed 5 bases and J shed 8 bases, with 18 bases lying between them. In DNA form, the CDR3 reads TGCAGCGTTAATGAACAGGGAGTCGGCGAAGCTTTCTTT. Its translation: CSVNEQGVGEAFF.

CDR3 bases: TGTGCCAGCAGCCAAAAATTGAATGAGCAGTTCTTC. Residues: CASSQKLNEQFF. This chain uses TRBV14 with TRBJ2-1; unclear D gene. This CDR3 is built from 12 residues. V lost 2 bases, J lost 7 bases, and 6 bases lay in between. Germline values: CDR1 SGHDN, CDR2 FVKESK.

The CDR3 here is CASSLSGAGNTGELFF. CDR3 DNA: TGTGCCAGCAGTCTATCGGGGGCGGGTAACACCGGGGAGCTGTTTTTT. The V call is TRBV28, the J call TRBJ2-2; D is possibly TRBD1 or TRBD2 (6 bases each). The germline V gene has CDR1 MDHEN and CDR2 SYDVKM. The CDR3 sequence is 16 residues long. The V end was cut by 5 bases, the J end by 2 bases, with 15 bases between.

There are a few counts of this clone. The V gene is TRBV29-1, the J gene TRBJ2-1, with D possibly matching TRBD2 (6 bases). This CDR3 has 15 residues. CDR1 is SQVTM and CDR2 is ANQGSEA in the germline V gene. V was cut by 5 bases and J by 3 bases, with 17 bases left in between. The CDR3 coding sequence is TGCAGCGTTCCCATCGGGACTCTAGTCTACAATGAGCAGTTCTTC. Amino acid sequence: CSVPIGTLVYNEQFF.

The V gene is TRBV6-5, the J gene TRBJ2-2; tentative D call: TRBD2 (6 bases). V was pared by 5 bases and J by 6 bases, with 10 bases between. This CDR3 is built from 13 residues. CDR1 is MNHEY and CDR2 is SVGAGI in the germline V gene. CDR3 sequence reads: CASSPGSPGELFF. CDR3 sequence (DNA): TGTGCCAGCAGTCCCGGGAGTCCCGGGGAGCTGTTTTTT.

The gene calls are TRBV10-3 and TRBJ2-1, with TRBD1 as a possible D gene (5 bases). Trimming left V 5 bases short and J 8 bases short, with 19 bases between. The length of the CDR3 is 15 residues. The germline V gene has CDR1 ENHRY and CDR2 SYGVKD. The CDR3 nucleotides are TGTGCCATCAGTCCCGCAAGGGGAAGTGAGGATGAGCAGTTCTTC. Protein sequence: CAISPARGSEDEQFF.

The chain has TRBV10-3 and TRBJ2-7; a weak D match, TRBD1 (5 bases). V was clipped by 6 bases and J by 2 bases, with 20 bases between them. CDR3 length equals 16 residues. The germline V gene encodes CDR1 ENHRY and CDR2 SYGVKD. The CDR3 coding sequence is TGTGCCATCAGGGGGTCAGGGCAAAGAATACCCTACGAGCAGTACTTC. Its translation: CAIRGSGQRIPYEQYF.

The CDR3: CAWRWGLDSPLHF. Here the CDR3 DNA reads TGTGCCTGGAGGTGGGGTTTGGATTCACCCCTCCACTTT. The V and J genes are TRBV30 and TRBJ1-6; D is uncertain. The CDR3 covers 13 residues. Germline V gene data show CDR1 as GTSNPN and CDR2 as SVGIG (reference sequence). The V end was cut by 3 bases, the J end by 8 bases, with 11 bases between.

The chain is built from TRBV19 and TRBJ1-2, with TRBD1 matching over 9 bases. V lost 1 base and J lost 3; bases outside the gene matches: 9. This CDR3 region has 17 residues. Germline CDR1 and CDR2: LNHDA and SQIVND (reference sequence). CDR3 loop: CASSIAGTGLADYGYTF. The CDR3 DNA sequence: TGTGCCAGTAGTATAGCTGGGACAGGGCTCGCAGACTATGGCTACACCTTC. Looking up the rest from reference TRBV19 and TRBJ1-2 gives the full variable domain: DGGITQSPKYLFRKEGQNVTLSCEQNLNHDAMYWYRQDPGQGLRLIYYSQIVNDFQKGDIAEGYSVSREKKESFPLTVTSAQKNPTAFYLCASSIAGTGLADYGYTFGSGTRLTVV.

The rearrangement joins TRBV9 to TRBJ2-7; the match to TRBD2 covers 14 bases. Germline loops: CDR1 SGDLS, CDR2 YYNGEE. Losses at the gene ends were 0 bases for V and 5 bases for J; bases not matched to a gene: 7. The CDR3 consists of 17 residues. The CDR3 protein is CASSVAGTSGSIDEQYF. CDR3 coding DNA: TGTGCCAGCAGCGTAGCCGGGACTAGCGGGAGTATTGACGAGCAGTACTTC.

CDR3 region: CASSLVGSANEQYF. The CDR3 region has the DNA TGCGCCAGCAGCTTGGTTGGCAGTGCTAACGAGCAGTACTTC. The chain combines TRBV5-1 with TRBJ2-7; D is unresolved. The CDR3 extends over 14 amino acids. CDR1 is SGHRS and CDR2 is YFSETQ in the germline V gene. Trimming cost V 0 bases and J 5 bases, with 12 bases left between them.

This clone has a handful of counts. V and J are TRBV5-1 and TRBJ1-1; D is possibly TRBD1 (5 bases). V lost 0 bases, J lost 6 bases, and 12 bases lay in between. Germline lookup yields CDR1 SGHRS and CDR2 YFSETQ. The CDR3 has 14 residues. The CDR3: CASSLVQGLAEAFF. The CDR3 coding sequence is TGCGCCAGCAGCTTGGTGCAGGGCCTGGCTGAAGCTTTCTTT.

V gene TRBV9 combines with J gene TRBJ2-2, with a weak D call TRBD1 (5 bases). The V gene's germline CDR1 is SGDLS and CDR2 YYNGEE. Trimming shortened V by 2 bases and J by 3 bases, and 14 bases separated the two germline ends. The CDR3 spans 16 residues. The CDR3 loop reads CASSVGRPPDTGELFF. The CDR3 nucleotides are TGTGCCAGCAGCGTGGGGCGGCCTCCTGACACCGGGGAGCTGTTTTTT.

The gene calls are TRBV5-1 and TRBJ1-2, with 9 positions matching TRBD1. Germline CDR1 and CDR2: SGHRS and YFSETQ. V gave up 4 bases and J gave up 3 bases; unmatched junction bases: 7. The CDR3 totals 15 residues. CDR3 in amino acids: CASSLQGAVDYGYTF. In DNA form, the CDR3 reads TGCGCCAGCAGCCTACAGGGGGCAGTGGACTATGGCTACACCTTC.

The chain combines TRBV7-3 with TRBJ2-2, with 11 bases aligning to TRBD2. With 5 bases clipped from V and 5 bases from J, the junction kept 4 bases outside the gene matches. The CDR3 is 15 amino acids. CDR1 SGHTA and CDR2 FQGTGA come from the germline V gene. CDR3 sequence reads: CASSPRLAGTGELFF. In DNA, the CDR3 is TGTGCCAGCAGCCCCCGACTAGCGGGAACCGGGGAGCTGTTTTTT.

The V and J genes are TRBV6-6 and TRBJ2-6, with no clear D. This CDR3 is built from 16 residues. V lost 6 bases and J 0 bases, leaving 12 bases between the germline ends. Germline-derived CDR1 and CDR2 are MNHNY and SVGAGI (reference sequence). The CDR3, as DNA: TGTGCCAGCAGAAACAGCAGAAGCTCTGGGGCCAACGTCCTGACTTTC. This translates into CASRNSRSSGANVLTF.